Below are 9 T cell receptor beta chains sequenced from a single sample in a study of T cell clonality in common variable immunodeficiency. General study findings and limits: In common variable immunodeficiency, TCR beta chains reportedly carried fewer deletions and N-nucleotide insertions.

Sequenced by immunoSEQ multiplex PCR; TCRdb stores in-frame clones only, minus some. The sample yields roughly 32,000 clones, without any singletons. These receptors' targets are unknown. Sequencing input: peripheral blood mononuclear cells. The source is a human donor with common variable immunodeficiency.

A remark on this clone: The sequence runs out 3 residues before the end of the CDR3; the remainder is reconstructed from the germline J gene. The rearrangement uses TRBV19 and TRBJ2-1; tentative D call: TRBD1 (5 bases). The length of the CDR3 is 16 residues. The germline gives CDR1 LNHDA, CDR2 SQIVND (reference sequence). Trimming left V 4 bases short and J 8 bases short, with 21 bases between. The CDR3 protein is CASSSSGIPGVDEQFF. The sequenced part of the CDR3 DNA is TGTGCCAGTAGTAGTTCAGGGATCCCAGGTGTCGATGAG.

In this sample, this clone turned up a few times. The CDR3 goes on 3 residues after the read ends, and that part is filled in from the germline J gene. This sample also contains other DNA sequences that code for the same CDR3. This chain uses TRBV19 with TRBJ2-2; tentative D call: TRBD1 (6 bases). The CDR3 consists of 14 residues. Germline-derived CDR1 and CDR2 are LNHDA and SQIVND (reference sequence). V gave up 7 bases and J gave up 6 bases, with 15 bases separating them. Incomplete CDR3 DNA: TGTGCCAGTAATCGGGCAGGGGTTTCCGGGGAG. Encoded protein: CASNRAGVSGE. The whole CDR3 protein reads CASNRAGVSGELFF.

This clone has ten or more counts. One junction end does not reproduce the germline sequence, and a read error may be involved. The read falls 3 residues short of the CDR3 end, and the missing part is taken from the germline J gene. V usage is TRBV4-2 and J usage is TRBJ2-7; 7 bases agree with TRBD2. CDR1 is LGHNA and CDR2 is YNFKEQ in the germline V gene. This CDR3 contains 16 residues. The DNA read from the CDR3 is TGCGCCAGCAGCCAAGATCGTCCTAGCGGTACCTACGAG. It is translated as CASSQDRPSGTYE. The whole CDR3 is CASSQDRPSGTYEQYF.

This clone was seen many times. The CDR3 sequence is CASSSGQNTGELFF. The covered CDR3 bases are TGTGCCAGCTCATCGGGACAGAACACCGGGGAG. J is TRBJ2-2 and V is TRBV18; maybe TRBD1 (6 bases). The observed sequence ends 3 residues before the CDR3 terminus, with the missing tail filled in from the germline J gene. Germline V gives CDR1 KGHSH, CDR2 LQKENI. The CDR3 consists of 14 residues. V lost 5 bases, J lost 1 base, and 8 bases lay in between.

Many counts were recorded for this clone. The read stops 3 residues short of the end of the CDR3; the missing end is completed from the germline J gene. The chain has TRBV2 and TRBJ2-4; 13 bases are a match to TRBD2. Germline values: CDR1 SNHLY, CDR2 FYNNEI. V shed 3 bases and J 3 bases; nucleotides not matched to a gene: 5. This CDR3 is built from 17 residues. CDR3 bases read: TGTGCCAGCAGTGAGCCGGGACTAGCGGGACACAAAAACATT. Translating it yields CASSEPGLAGHKNI. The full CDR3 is CASSEPGLAGHKNIQYF.

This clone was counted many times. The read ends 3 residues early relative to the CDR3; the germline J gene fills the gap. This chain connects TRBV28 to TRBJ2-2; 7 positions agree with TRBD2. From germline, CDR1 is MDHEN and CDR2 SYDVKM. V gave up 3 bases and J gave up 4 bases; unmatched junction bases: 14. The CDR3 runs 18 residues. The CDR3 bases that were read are TGTGCCAGCAGTTTGCTATCTGCGACTAGCAGTGGCACCGGGGAG. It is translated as CASSLLSATSSGTGE. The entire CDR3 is CASSLLSATSSGTGELFF.

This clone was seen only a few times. CDR3 in amino acids: CAFDWAYEQYF. The covered CDR3 bases are TGTGCCTTCGACTGGGCCTACGAG. The gene calls are TRBV30 and TRBJ2-7; D unresolved. The CDR3 end falls 3 residues outside the read, so it is completed with the germline J gene. Germline V gene data show CDR1 as GTSNPN and CDR2 as SVGIG (reference sequence). Trimming pared 7 bases from V and 2 bases from J, leaving 9 bases between. The CDR3 has 11 residues.

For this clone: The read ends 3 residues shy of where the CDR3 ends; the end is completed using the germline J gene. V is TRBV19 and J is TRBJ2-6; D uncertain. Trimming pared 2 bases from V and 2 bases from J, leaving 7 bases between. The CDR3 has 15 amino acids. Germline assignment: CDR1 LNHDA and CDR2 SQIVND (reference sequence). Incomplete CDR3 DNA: TGTGCCAGTAGTATAATAGAGACTGGGGCCAACGTC. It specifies CASSIIETGANV. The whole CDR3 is CASSIIETGANVLTF.

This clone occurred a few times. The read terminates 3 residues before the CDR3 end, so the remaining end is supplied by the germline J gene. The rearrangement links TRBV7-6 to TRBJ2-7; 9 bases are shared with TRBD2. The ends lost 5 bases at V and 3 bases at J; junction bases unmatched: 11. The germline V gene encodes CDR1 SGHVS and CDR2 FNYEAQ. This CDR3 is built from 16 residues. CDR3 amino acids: CASSPRPSGIIYEQYF. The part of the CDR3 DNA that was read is TGTGCCAGCAGCCCCCGACCTAGCGGGATAATCTACGAG.